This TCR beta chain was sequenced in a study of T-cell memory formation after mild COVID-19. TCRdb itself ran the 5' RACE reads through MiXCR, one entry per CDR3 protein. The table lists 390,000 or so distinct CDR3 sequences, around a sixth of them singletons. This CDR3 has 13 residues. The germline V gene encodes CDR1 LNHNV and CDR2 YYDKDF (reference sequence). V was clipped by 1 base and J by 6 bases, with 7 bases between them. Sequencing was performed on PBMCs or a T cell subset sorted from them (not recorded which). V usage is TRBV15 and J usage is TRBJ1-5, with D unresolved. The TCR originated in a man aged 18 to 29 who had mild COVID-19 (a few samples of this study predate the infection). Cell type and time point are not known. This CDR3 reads CATSRVCCQPQHF. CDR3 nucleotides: TGTGCCACCAGCAGAGTTTGTTGTCAGCCCCAGCATTTT.